This T cell receptor (beta chain) was profiled in a study of post-analysis software for immune sequencing data. On the study more broadly: Progressive-relapsing, secondary progressive and relapsing-remitting multiple sclerosis were among the disease courses included.

The CDR3 has 13 amino acids. Trimming removed 0 bases at V and 3 bases at J, with 6 bases between. From germline, CDR1 is SGHRS and CDR2 YFSETQ. Study-level results: Controls had lower frequencies than patients of 4 or 5 TRBV segments, which included TRBV5-6, TRBV5-1 and TRBV20-1. Multiple sclerosis patients showed significantly lower normalized Chao1 diversity than controls did. Batch-mates among the samples co-clustered strongly by F measure.

Unique-molecular-identifier-tagged TCR beta cDNA libraries were used. Input populations of about 0.9 to 10 million T cells gave rise to roughly 0.5 million cDNA molecules. TCRdb ran MiXCR on the PCR reads and lists one entry per CDR3 protein. The sample lists roughly 700,000 distinct CDR3 sequences; around 27% were seen once. A few counts support this clonotype. The antigen remains undetermined. Sequencing was done on a sample of blood. V gene TRBV5-1 combines with J gene TRBJ1-1; D gene uncertain. This TCR was sampled from a girl aged 10 to 17 with multiple sclerosis. The CDR3 coding sequence is TGCGCCAGCAGCTTGGAACTGGACACTGAAGCTTTCTTT. It translates to CASSLELDTEAFF. Using reference TRBV5-1 and TRBJ1-1 for the parts outside the CDR3, the full variable domain is KAGVTQTPRYLIKTRGQQVTLSCSPISGHRSVSWYQQTPGQGLQFLFEYFSETQRNKGNFPGRFSGRQFSNSRSEMNVSTLELGDSALYLCASSLELDTEAFFGQGTRLTVV.